The 8 T cell receptor beta chains given below trace back to one sample, sequenced in a study of shared clonotypes between healthy human individuals. Assay: immunoSEQ multiplex PCR; the TCRdb copy retains only in-frame clones and omits some. The repertoire holds 780,000 or so clones, with about two thirds as singletons. The sequenced sample was memory CD4+ T cells sorted from blood. Subset denoted: CD45RA-negative fraction. The source of these receptors is a woman aged 25 to 39 in good health.

This clone has just one count. The V gene is TRBV27, the J gene TRBJ1-5; D is undetermined. Per germline, CDR1 MNHEY and CDR2 SMNVEV (reference sequence). The CDR3 runs to 15 residues. V lost 5 bases to trimming and J lost 0 bases, with 11 bases between them. CDR3 nucleotides: TGTGCCAGCAGTGGTGAGTTGGATAGCAATCAGCCCCAGCATTTT. Translated: CASSGELDSNQPQHF.

The chain joins TRBV18 to TRBJ1-2; the match to TRBD1 covers 9 bases. V was pared by 1 base and J by 1 base, with 10 bases of the junction left unmatched. Germline V gives CDR1 KGHSH, CDR2 LQKENI. The CDR3 extends over 18 amino acids. The CDR3: CASSPRNPGTGNNYGYTF. CDR3 DNA: TGTGCCAGCTCACCACGAAACCCCGGGACAGGGAATAACTATGGCTACACCTTC.

The chain joins TRBV11-2 to TRBJ2-1, with D unresolved. Trimming removed 0 bases from V and 15 bases from J, with 15 bases in between. The germline V gene has CDR1 SGHAT and CDR2 FQNNGV. The CDR3 contains 13 residues. The CDR3 nucleotides are TGTGCCAGCAGCTTAGATCCGGACGCTTCGCGGTTCTTC. Its translation: CASSLDPDASRFF.

In this sample, this clone turned up many times. The chain combines TRBV10-1 with TRBJ2-3; D gene ambiguous. There are 12 residues in the CDR3. V dropped 5 bases and J dropped 6 bases, with 9 bases sitting between them. The germline V gene encodes CDR1 WNHNN and CDR2 SYGVQD (reference sequence). The CDR3, as DNA: TGCGCCAGCAGTCCATCCTTTGATACGCAGTATTTT. Its translation: CASSPSFDTQYF.

The count of this clone is one. V gene TRBV19 combines with J gene TRBJ1-5; TRBD1 aligns across 9 bases. Germline CDR1 LNHDA, CDR2 SQIVND (reference sequence). This CDR3 has 14 amino acids. The V gene end was trimmed by 8 bases and the J gene end by 3 bases; junction bases not matched to a gene: 5. CDR3 sequence (DNA): TGTGCCAGTCAACGGACAGGGGACAATCAGCCCCAGCATTTT. Protein: CASQRTGDNQPQHF.

The genes are TRBV7-3 and TRBJ2-7, with 9 bases matching TRBD2. The germline CDR1 and CDR2 sequences are SGHTA and FQGTGA. V was pared by 1 base and J by 5 bases, with 9 bases of the junction left unmatched. This CDR3 region has 16 residues. The CDR3 loop is CASSLMPSGIFNEQYF. CDR3 DNA: TGTGCCAGCAGCTTAATGCCTAGCGGGATTTTCAACGAGCAGTACTTC.

The chain couples TRBV27 to TRBJ1-5; no definite D call. Germline CDR1 and CDR2: MNHEY and SMNVEV (reference sequence). V lost 2 bases and J 4 bases, leaving 12 bases between the germline ends. The CDR3 is made up of 15 amino acids. CDR3 sequence: CASSLRAGNNQPQHF. CDR3 in DNA: TGTGCCAGCAGTTTAAGGGCCGGGAATAATCAGCCCCAGCATTTT.

The chain joins TRBV5-1 to TRBJ2-6, with a tentative D call TRBD1 (5 bases). The CDR3 spans 18 residues. Germline CDR1 SGHRS, CDR2 YFSETQ. V shed 0 bases and J shed 0 bases, with 13 bases lying between them. The CDR3 loop reads CASSLAQDPVSGANVLTF. The CDR3 bases are TGCGCCAGCAGCTTGGCACAGGACCCTGTCTCTGGGGCCAACGTCCTGACTTTC.